This T cell receptor (beta chain) was captured by sequencing in a study of T cell responses to AZD1222 COVID-19 vaccine. Study results and limitations: Regions 160-218 and 743-854 held dominance among vaccine-associated CD4 TCRs, which spanned spike.

TCRdb's table, derived via immunoSEQ multiplex PCR, lists solely in-frame clones and lacks some. The sample records 150,000 or so clones, roughly 91% being singletons. Germline V gene lookup returns CDR1 SGHDT and CDR2 YYEEEE. The CDR3 contains 16 residues. V lost 0 bases and J lost 2, with 14 bases in between. About this clone itself: Its specificity is not known.

The J gene is TRBJ1-1, the V gene TRBV5-6; no clear D. The receptor comes from an adult in good health. This specimen was peripheral blood, taken on day 0 of AZD1222 vaccination. The DNA for the CDR3 is TGTGCCAGCAGCTTGGTTCGTTCTGAGAAAAACACTGAAGCTTTCTTT. Translated, it gives CASSLVRSEKNTEAFF.